This entry lists 15 T cell receptor beta chains sequenced from one sample in a study of T cell responses to AZD1222 COVID-19 vaccine. The repertoire was sequenced with immunoSEQ multiplex PCR; TCRdb's copy has only in-frame clones and lacks some. The table shows some 150,000 clones, with roughly 90% occurring only once. The sequences come from peripheral blood, collected on day 0 of AZD1222 vaccination. All receptors derive from an adult in good health.

The gene calls are TRBV6-1 and TRBJ1-2, with D possibly TRBD1 on 6 matching bases. The CDR3 totals 17 residues. Per the germline V gene, CDR1 is MNHNS and CDR2 is SASEGT. V was pared by 4 bases and J by 5 bases, with 23 bases between. The CDR3 loop is CASSVGLLGRGAYGYTF. The CDR3 nucleotides read TGTGCCAGCAGTGTGGGCTTACTAGGAAGGGGGGCTTATGGCTACACCTTC.

The chain is built from TRBV3-1 (or the pseudogene TRBV3-2) and TRBJ1-5, with a tentative D call TRBD1 (5 bases). Deletions cut 1 base from V and 4 bases from J, with 14 bases between. This CDR3 has 16 residues. Germline lookup yields CDR1 LGHDT and CDR2 YNNKEL (reference sequence). The DNA for the CDR3 is TGTGCCAGCAGCCAAGGGACACCAAGACTTAATCAGCCCCAGCATTTT. The encoded protein is CASSQGTPRLNQPQHF.

CDR3 nucleotides: TGCGCCAGCAGCCATATTAGCGGGAGGCAGGGCGAGCAGTACTTC. The encoded protein is CASSHISGRQGEQYF. The chain uses TRBV4-1 and TRBJ2-7, with 10 bases aligning to TRBD2. V dropped 3 bases and J dropped 6; count of bases not matched to a gene: 8. The CDR3 spans 15 residues. Germline-derived CDR1 and CDR2 are MGHRA and YSYEKL.

This chain joins TRBV29-1 and TRBJ1-1, with 7 positions matching TRBD1. With 6 bases clipped from V and 7 bases from J, the junction kept 11 bases outside the gene matches. The CDR3 contains 13 residues. Looked up from germline, CDR1 is SQVTM and CDR2 is ANQGSEA. The CDR3 DNA follows: TGCAGCGTCCAGGGGGGGCCTCATTTTGAAGCTTTCTTT. Protein: CSVQGGPHFEAFF.

The CDR3 here is CASSPISMGLSGNTIYF. The CDR3 DNA follows: TGTGCCAGCTCACCAATATCTATGGGGCTATCTGGAAACACCATATATTTT. The chain is built from TRBV18 and TRBJ1-3; D might be TRBD1 (5 bases). Germline V lookup: CDR1 KGHSH, CDR2 LQKENI. The CDR3 is 17 residues long. The V gene lost 2 bases and the J gene lost 1 base, with 15 bases spanning the gap.

The rearrangement links TRBV28 to TRBJ2-2; 9 nucleotides align to TRBD1. With 11 bases clipped from V and 5 bases from J, the junction kept 0 bases outside the gene matches. Per germline, CDR1 MDHEN and CDR2 SYDVKM. The CDR3 covers 11 residues. CDR3 in DNA: TGTGCCGGACAGGGGACCGGGGAGCTGTTTTTT. Its translation is CAGQGTGELFF.

This chain links TRBV18 with TRBJ2-3; D is unresolved. Germline CDR1 reads KGHSH; CDR2 reads LQKENI. V was pared by 8 bases and J by 6 bases, with 18 bases between. There are 14 residues in the CDR3. The CDR3 DNA reads TGTGCCAGCACCACTTCAGTCCCGTCCGATACGCAGTATTTT. Residues: CASTTSVPSDTQYF.

The chain is built from TRBV30 and TRBJ1-2; no definite D call. Germline CDR1 reads GTSNPN; CDR2 reads SVGIG (reference sequence). The CDR3 runs 11 residues. The CDR3, as DNA: TGTGCTTCGACGCCCCTGGGAGGCTACACCTTC. Translated, it gives CASTPLGGYTF.

The chain combines TRBV30 with TRBJ2-5; D remains unclear. Germline V lookup: CDR1 GTSNPN, CDR2 SVGIG (reference sequence). Trimming removed 3 bases from V and 5 bases from J, with 10 bases in between. CDR3 length: 12 amino acids. CDR3 residues: CAWRTTGETQYF. DNA of the CDR3: TGTGCCTGGAGGACAACCGGTGAGACCCAGTACTTC.

Turning to this clone: This specimen includes other DNA sequences encoding the same CDR3. The chain carries TRBV7-3 and TRBJ1-2; D is ambiguous. The CDR3 sequence is 13 residues long. The V and J ends lost 5 bases and 1 base respectively, with 8 bases between them. Germline CDR1 SGHTA, CDR2 FQGTGA. Here the CDR3 reads CASSPDRNYGYTF. The CDR3 DNA follows: TGTGCCAGCAGCCCGGACCGTAACTATGGCTACACCTTC. The full variable domain, rest sourced from reference TRBV7-3 and TRBJ1-2, is GAGVSQTPSNKVTEKGKYVELRCDPISGHTALYWYRQSLGQGPEFLIYFQGTGAADDSGLPNDRFFAVRPEGSVSTLKIQRTERGDSAVYLCASSPDRNYGYTFGSGTRLTVV.

This clone came up once. This rearrangement joins TRBV19 to TRBJ1-2; D remains ambiguous. CDR3 length equals 15 residues. CDR1 is LNHDA and CDR2 is SQIVND in the germline V gene (reference sequence). Trimming stripped 5 bases from V and 5 bases from J, with 18 bases between. The CDR3 here is CASSQVGRRIYGYTF. CDR3 sequence (DNA): TGTGCCAGTAGTCAAGTCGGCAGGCGGATTTATGGCTACACCTTC.

The chain employs TRBV7-3 and TRBJ1-1; unclear D gene. CDR1 and CDR2 from the germline V gene are SGHTA and FQGTGA. Trimming cost V 0 bases and J 0 bases, with 11 bases left between them. The CDR3 loop spans 16 amino acids. CDR3 sequence: CASSLTPAELNTEAFF. The CDR3 DNA reads as TGTGCCAGCAGCTTAACCCCAGCGGAGCTGAACACTGAAGCTTTCTTT. Together with reference TRBV7-3 and TRBJ1-1, the CDR3 gives the full variable domain: GAGVSQTPSNKVTEKGKYVELRCDPISGHTALYWYRQSLGQGPEFLIYFQGTGAADDSGLPNDRFFAVRPEGSVSTLKIQRTERGDSAVYLCASSLTPAELNTEAFFGQGTRLTVV.

The chain links TRBV13 to TRBJ2-3; 10 bases map to TRBD2. This CDR3 has 14 residues. Germline trimming cut 9 bases from V and 3 bases from J; bases unmatched to any gene: 6. Germline V lookup: CDR1 PRHDT, CDR2 FYEKMQ (reference sequence). The chain's CDR3 is CASTRTSGTDTQYF. The CDR3 nucleotides are TGTGCCAGTACCAGGACTAGCGGTACAGATACGCAGTATTTT.

The CDR3 DNA reads as TGTGCCAGCAGACGGGACGCCCTCTCGTTCTTC. Residues: CASRRDALSFF. The chain is built from TRBV12-3 or TRBV12-4 and TRBJ2-1; D tentatively reads TRBD1 or TRBD2 (5 bases each). V dropped 6 bases and J dropped 15 bases, with 15 bases sitting between them. The CDR3 covers 11 residues.

V usage is TRBV7-9 and J usage is TRBJ1-1; D is possibly TRBD1 (5 bases). Germline CDR1 reads SEHNR; CDR2 reads FQNEAQ (reference sequence). The CDR3 is 13 residues long. V lost 1 base and J 4 bases, leaving 7 bases between the germline ends. As DNA, the CDR3 is TGTGCCAGCAGCTTAGATGGGGGCACTGAAGCTTTCTTT. It specifies CASSLDGGTEAFF.